The clone carrying this TCR beta chain was detected a few times. Its antigen is unknown. The sample comes from a study of blood T cells in healthy people across ages. The CDR3 has 13 residues. CDR1 SQVTM and CDR2 ANQGSEA come from the germline V gene. V gave up 6 bases and J gave up 0 bases, with 11 bases separating them. Findings of the study overall: The unknown donor CMV status may have confounded expanded clonotype changes. Long-lived and aged donors differed, with more naive CD4+ cells and higher diversity in the long-lived.

Using a J-beta primer mix together with a sample-barcoded 5' primer, a second PCR was run for roughly 6 to 12 cycles. TCRdb used MiXCR to reprocess the 5' RACE reads, holding one entry per CDR3 protein. Seen here are about 930,000 distinct CDR3 sequences, under 35% observed once, and the top ten hold roughly 10%. These same records also appear under a second study, on T cells of mothers and their children. In that study: Several children and their three healthy Caucasian mothers were the donors. Some 3 million TCR beta reads per child versus over 10 million per mother.

The genes are TRBV29-1 and TRBJ1-1; D gene ambiguous. The receptor's source is a woman in her thirties or forties in good health. Sequenced sample: blood. The CDR3 loop is CSVQSVMNTEAFF. CDR3 coding DNA: TGCAGCGTACAAAGCGTCATGAACACTGAAGCTTTCTTT.